This T cell receptor beta chain is from a study of T-cell reconstitution after alpha-beta-depleted transplantation in children. Preparation of the TCRbeta library was carried out with unique molecular identifiers. TCRdb fed the PCR reads into MiXCR, producing one record per CDR3 protein. Among about 300,000 distinct CDR3 sequences, approximately 7.3% were seen once, and the ten largest hold approximately 8.6%. This clonotype appeared many times. Its antigen is not identified. Findings of the study overall: Alpha-beta T cells about two months after transplant reportedly derived from several hundred expanded graft clones. Surviving recipient T cells and intrathymic progenitors accounted for some patients' high TCRbeta diversity at day 60. Once a year had passed after transplant, T-cell counts and diversity came mostly from newly produced T cells.

V lost 2 bases, J lost 4 bases, and 10 bases lay in between. CDR3 size: 13 residues. Germline V gene lookup returns CDR1 SQVTM and CDR2 ANQGSEA. The clonotype comes from a female patient aged 2-10 years who had a stem cell transplant for Fanconi anemia, so the T cells may come from the graft donor. This sample comprised peripheral blood, obtained 360 days after TCRalphabeta/CD19-depleted stem cell transplant. The rearrangement links TRBV29-1 to TRBJ2-3, with D unclear. CDR3 sequence (DNA): TGCAGCGTTGAAAGAGAGATCCCAGATACGCAGTATTTT. This sequence encodes CSVEREIPDTQYF.